This TCR beta chain emerged from a study of T cells after yellow fever vaccination. The study, taken as a whole, reports: The secondary response peaked faster, at day 5 versus 15, but was weaker. Shared CD4/CD8 clonotypes were a small share, likely from convergent recombination.

The sample holds many counts of this clonotype. Antigen: not known. In TCRdb, the 5' RACE reads were re-called with MiXCR into one record per CDR3 protein. This sample has over 150,000 distinct CDR3 sequences, with less than 9% found just once. The CDR3 has 15 residues. V lost 8 bases, J lost 10 bases, and 17 bases stayed unmatched. Looked up from germline, CDR1 is SGHRS and CDR2 is YFSETQ. The TCR comes from a man aged 18 to 29 who received the YFV17D yellow fever vaccine. V is TRBV5-1 and J is TRBJ2-1; 8 bases align to TRBD2. The material was CD4+ T cells sorted from PBMCs, obtained 5 days after the first yellow fever vaccination. In DNA, the CDR3 is TGCGCCAGTATGGCCGGGGGGGGCGGTTCCCCCGAGCAGTTCTTC. It encodes CASMAGGGGSPEQFF.